The clone carrying this TCR beta chain was counted ten times or more. TCRdb reprocessed the 5' RACE reads via MiXCR and lists one record per CDR3 protein. Seen here are tens of thousands of distinct CDR3 sequences, under 15% observed once, and the top ten hold 10%. The ends lost 6 bases at V and 3 bases at J; junction bases unmatched: 3. Germline CDR1 reads WSHSY; CDR2 reads SAAADI. CDR3 length equals 14 residues. This sample stems from a study of early T cells in non-severe SARS-CoV-2 infection. The receptor comes from an adult who was a healthcare worker with PCR-confirmed SARS-CoV-2 infection or an uninfected control (not recorded which). The V gene is TRBV10-2, the J gene TRBJ2-2; the match to TRBD1 covers 8 bases. The specimen was whole blood, collected at baseline. The CDR3 sequence is CASRPGQDTGELFF. In DNA form, the CDR3 reads TGCGCCAGCAGACCGGGACAGGACACCGGGGAGCTGTTTTTT.